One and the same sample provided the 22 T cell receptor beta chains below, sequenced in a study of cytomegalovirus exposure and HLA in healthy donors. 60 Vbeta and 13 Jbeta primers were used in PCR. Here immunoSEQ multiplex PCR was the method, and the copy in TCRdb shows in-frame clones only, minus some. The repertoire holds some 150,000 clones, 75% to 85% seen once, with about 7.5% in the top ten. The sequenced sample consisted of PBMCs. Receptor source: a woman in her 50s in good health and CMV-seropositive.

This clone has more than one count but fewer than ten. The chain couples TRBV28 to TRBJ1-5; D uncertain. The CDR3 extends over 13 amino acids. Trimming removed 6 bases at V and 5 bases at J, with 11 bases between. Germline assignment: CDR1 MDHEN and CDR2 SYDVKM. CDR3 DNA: TGTGCCAGCAGAGACGGTCGGGATCAGCCCCAGCATTTT. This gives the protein CASRDGRDQPQHF.

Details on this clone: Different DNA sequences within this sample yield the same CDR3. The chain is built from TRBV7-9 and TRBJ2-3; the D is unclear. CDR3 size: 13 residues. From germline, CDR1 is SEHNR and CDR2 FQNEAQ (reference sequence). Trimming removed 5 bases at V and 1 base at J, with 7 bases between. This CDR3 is CASSLTGTDTQYF. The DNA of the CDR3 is TGTGCCAGCAGCCTAACAGGCACAGATACGCAGTATTTT.

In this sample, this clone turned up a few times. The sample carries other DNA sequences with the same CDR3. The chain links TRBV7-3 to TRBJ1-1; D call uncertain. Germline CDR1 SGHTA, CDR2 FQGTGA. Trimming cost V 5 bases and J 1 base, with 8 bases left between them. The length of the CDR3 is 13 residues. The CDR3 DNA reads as TGTGCCAGCAGCCGCACGGGGAACACTGAAGCTTTCTTT. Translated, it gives CASSRTGNTEAFF.

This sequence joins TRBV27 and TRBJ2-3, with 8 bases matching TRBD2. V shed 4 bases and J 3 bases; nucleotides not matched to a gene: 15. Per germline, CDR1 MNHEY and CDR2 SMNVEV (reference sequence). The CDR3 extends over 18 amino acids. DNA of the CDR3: TGTGCCAGCAGTTCTAATTTTCGGGGGGGGGCCCGAACAGATACGCAGTATTTT. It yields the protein CASSSNFRGGARTDTQYF.

The CDR3 nucleotides are TGTGCCAGCAGCGAACTAGCGGGGGGGGCAGAGACCCAGTACTTC. It specifies CASSELAGGAETQYF. The V call is TRBV13, the J call TRBJ2-5, with 13 bases identical to TRBD2. The J segment lost 4 bases and the V segment lost 5 bases, leaving 4 bases of the junction unmatched. The CDR3 runs 15 residues. Germline V gene lookup returns CDR1 PRHDT and CDR2 FYEKMQ (reference sequence).

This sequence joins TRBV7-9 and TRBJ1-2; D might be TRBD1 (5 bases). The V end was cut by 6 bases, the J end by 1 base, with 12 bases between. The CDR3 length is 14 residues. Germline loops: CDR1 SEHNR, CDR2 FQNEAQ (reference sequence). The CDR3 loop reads CASSLGADNYGYTF. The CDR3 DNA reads TGTGCCAGCAGTCTAGGGGCCGATAACTATGGCTACACCTTC.

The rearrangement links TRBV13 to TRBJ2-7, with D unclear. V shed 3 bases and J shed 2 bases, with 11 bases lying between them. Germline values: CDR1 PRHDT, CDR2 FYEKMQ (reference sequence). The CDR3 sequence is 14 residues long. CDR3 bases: TGTGCCAGCAGCTTGGGCAGCATAACCTACGAGCAGTACTTC. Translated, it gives CASSLGSITYEQYF.

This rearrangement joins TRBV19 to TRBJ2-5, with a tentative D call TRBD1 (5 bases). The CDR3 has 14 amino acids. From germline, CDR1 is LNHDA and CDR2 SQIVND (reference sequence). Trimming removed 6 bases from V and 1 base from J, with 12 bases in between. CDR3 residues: CASSPSDSQETQYF. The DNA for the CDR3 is TGTGCCAGTAGCCCTTCCGACAGCCAAGAGACCCAGTACTTC.

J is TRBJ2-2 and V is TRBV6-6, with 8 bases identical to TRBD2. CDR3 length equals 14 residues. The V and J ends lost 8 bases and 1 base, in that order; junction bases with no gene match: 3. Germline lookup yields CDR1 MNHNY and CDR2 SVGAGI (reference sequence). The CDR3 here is CASGGGWNTGELFF. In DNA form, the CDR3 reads TGTGCCAGCGGCGGGGGGTGGAACACCGGGGAGCTGTTTTTT.

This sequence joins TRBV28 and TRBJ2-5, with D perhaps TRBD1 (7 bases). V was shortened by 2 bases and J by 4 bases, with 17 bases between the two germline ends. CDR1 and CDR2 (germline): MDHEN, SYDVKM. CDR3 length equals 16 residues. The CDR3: CASSLPGTAGAETQYF. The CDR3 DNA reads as TGTGCCAGCAGTTTACCCGGGACAGCGGGTGCAGAGACCCAGTACTTC.

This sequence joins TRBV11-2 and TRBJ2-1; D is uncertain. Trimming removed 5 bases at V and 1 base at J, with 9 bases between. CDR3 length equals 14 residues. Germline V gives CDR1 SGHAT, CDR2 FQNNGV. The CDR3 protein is CASSQQLSYNEQFF. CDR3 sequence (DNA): TGTGCCAGCAGCCAACAGCTTTCCTACAATGAGCAGTTCTTC.

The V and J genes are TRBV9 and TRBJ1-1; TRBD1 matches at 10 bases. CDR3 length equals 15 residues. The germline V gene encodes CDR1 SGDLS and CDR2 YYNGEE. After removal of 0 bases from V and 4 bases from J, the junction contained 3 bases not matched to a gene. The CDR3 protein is CASSVATGGFTEAFF. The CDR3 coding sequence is TGTGCCAGCAGCGTAGCGACAGGGGGCTTCACTGAAGCTTTCTTT.

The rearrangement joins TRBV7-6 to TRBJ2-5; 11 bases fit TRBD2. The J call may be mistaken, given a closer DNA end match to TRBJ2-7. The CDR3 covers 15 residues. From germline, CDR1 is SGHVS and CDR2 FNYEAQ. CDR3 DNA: TGTGCCAGCAGCTTAGCGCTAGCGGGAGGCTACGAGCAGTACTTC. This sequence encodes CASSLALAGGYEQYF.

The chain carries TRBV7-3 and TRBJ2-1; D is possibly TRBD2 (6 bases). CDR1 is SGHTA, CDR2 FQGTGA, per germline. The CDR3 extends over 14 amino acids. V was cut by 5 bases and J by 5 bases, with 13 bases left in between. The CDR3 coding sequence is TGTGCCAGCAGCACTGCGGGGATCGACAATGAGCAGTTCTTC. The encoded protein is CASSTAGIDNEQFF.

CDR3 residues: CASSLAGDRGTGELFF. The CDR3, as DNA: TGCGCCAGCAGCTTGGCTGGAGACAGGGGGACCGGGGAGCTGTTTTTT. The V call is TRBV5-1, the J call TRBJ2-2; 9 nucleotides line up with TRBD1. The CDR3 consists of 16 residues. Germline values: CDR1 SGHRS, CDR2 YFSETQ. After removal of 0 bases from V and 5 bases from J, the junction contained 5 bases not matched to a gene. The full variable domain, rest sourced from reference TRBV5-1 and TRBJ2-2, is KAGVTQTPRYLIKTRGQQVTLSCSPISGHRSVSWYQQTPGQGLQFLFEYFSETQRNKGNFPGRFSGRQFSNSRSEMNVSTLELGDSALYLCASSLAGDRGTGELFFGEGSRLTVL.

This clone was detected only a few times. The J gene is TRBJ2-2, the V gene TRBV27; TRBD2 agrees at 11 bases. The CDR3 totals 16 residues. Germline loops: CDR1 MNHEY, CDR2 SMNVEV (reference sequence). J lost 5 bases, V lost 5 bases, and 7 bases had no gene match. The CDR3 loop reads CASSGIAGGETGELFF. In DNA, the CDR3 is TGTGCCAGCAGTGGGATAGCGGGAGGGGAAACCGGGGAGCTGTTTTTT.

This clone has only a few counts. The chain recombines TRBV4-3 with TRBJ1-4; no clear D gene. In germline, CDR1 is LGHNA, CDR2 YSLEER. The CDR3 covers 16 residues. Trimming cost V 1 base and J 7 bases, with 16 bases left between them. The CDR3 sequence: CASSQGEAISSEKLFF. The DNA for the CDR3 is TGCGCCAGCAGCCAAGGAGAGGCCATAAGTAGTGAAAAACTGTTTTTT.

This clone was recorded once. The CDR3 region has the DNA TGCGCCAGCAAGGGGGCAAATAATTCACCCCTCCACTTT. This sequence encodes CASKGANNSPLHF. The chain has TRBV5-1 and TRBJ1-6; 7 bases agree with TRBD1. In germline, CDR1 is SGHRS, CDR2 YFSETQ. Trimming at V came to 6 bases and at J to 5 bases, leaving 2 bases not matched to a gene. The CDR3 contains 13 residues.

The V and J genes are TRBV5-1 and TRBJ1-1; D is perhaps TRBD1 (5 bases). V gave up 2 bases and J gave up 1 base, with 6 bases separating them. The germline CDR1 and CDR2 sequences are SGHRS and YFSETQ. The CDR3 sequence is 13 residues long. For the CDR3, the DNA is TGCGCCAGCAGCTTTACAGGGAACACTGAAGCTTTCTTT. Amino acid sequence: CASSFTGNTEAFF.

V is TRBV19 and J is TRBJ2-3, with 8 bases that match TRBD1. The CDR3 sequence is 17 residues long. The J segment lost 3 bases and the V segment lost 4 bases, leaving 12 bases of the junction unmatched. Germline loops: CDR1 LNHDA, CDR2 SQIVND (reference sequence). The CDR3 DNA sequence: TGTGCCAGTAGTAGAGGACAGGGTCGGAGTTCAACAGATACGCAGTATTTT. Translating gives CASSRGQGRSSTDTQYF.

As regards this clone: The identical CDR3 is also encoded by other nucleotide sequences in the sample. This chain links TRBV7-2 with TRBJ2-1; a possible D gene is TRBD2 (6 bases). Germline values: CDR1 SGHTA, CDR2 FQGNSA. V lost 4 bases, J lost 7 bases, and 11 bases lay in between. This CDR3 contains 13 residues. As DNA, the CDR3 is TGTGCCAGCAGCTCGGGGGTTCGGAATGAGCAGTTCTTC. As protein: CASSSGVRNEQFF.

CDR3 sequence (DNA): TGTGCCAGCAGCCTATGGGGAAACACCATATATTTT. Translated: CASSLWGNTIYF. This chain joins TRBV7-2 and TRBJ1-3; D remains unclear. The V and J ends lost 5 bases and 4 bases respectively, with 6 bases between them. Germline CDR1 reads SGHTA; CDR2 reads FQGNSA. This CDR3 spans 12 amino acids.